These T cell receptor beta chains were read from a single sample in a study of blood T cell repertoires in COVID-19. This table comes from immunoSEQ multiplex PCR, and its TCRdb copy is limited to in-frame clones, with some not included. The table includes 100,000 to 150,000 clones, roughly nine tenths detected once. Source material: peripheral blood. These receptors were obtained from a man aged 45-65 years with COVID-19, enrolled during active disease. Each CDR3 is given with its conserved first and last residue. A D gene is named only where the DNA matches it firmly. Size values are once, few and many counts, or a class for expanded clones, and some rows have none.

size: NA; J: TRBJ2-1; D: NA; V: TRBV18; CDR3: CASLPRPSISYNEQFF; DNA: TGTGCCAGCTTACCCCGGCCTAGTATTTCCTACAATGAGCAGTTCTTC
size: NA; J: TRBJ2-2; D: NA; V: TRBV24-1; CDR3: CATSLPNTGELFF; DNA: TGTGCCACCAGTCTTCCCAACACCGGGGAGCTGTTTTTT
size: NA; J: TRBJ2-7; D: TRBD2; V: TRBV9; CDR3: CASSVGTSDHEQYF; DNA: TGTGCCAGCAGCGTCGGGACTAGCGACCACGAGCAGTACTTC
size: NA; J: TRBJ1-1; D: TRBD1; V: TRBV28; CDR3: CASSFPGGLGTEAFF; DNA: TGTGCCAGCAGTTTCCCAGGGGGGTTAGGCACTGAAGCTTTCTTT
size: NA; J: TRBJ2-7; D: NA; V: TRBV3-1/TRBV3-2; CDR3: CASSQMIDTEQYF; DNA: TGTGCCAGCAGCCAGATGATAGATACCGAGCAGTACTTC
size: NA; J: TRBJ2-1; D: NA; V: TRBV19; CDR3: CASSMASNEQFF; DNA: TGTGCCAGTAGTATGGCTTCCAATGAGCAGTTCTTC
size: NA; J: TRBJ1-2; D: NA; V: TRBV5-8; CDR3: CASSLGRVRYGYTF; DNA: TGTGCCAGCAGCTTGGGCAGGGTAAGGTATGGCTACACCTTC
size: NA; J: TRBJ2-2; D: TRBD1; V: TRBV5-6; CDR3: CASSLPGTGGTGELFF; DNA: TGTGCCAGCAGCTTACCCGGGACAGGGGGGACCGGGGAGCTGTTTTTT
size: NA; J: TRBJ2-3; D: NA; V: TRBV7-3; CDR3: CASSLYAGASTDTQYF; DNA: TGTGCCAGCAGCTTATATGCGGGGGCTAGCACAGATACGCAGTATTTT
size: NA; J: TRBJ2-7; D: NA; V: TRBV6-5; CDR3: CASSLPVAATYEQYF; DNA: TGTGCCAGCAGCCTGCCGGTAGCGGCGACATACGAGCAGTACTTC
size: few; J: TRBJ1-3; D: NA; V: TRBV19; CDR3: CASTTRRPGGTIYF; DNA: TGTGCCAGTACCACCCGACGGCCCGGAGGCACCATATATTTT
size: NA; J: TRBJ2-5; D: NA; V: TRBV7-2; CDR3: CASSSRQRETQYF; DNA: TGTGCCAGCAGCTCCCGACAGAGGGAGACCCAGTACTTC
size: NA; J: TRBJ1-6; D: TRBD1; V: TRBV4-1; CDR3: CASSQDPGTGNSPLHF; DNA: TGCGCCAGCAGCCAAGATCCCGGGACAGGGAATTCACCCCTCCACTTT
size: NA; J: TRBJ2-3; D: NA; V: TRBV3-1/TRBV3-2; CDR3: CASSQDTVGDTQYF; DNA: TGTGCCAGCAGCCAAGATACGGTTGGAGATACGCAGTATTTT
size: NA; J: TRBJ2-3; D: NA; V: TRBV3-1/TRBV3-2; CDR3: CASSQDWTVDTQYF; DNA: TGTGCCAGCAGCCAAGATTGGACTGTGGATACGCAGTATTTT
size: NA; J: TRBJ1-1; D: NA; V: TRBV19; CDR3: CASSIGQVNTEAFF; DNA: TGTGCCAGTAGTATAGGACAGGTGAACACTGAAGCTTTCTTT
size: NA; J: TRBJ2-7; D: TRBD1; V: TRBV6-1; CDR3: CASSDRQGWSEQYF; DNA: TGTGCCAGCAGTGATAGACAGGGATGGAGCGAGCAGTACTTC
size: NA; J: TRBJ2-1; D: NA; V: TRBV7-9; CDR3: CASSTIQGSDEQFF; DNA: TGTGCCAGCAGCACCATACAGGGATCGGATGAGCAGTTCTTC
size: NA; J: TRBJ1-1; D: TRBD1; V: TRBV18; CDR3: CASSPRTGFTEAFF; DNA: TGTGCCAGCTCACCTAGGACAGGGTTCACTGAAGCTTTCTTT
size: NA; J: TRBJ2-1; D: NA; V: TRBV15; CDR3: CATSPSDNEQFF; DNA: TGTGCCACCAGTCCTAGCGACAATGAGCAGTTCTTC
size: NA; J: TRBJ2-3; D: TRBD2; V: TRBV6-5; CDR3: CASSIAGDTQYF; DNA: TGTGCCAGCAGTATAGCGGGAGATACGCAGTATTTT
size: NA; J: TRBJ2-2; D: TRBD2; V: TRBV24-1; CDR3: CATSDFSGSGAGELFF; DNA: TGTGCCACCAGTGATTTCAGCGGGAGTGGTGCCGGGGAGCTGTTTTTT
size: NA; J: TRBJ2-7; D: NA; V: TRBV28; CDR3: CASSLLHSGEQYF; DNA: TGTGCCAGCAGTTTACTTCACAGCGGCGAGCAGTACTTC
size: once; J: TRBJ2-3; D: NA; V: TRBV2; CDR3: CASSEVAATDTQYF; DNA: TGTGCCAGCAGTGAAGTAGCGGCCACAGATACGCAGTATTTT
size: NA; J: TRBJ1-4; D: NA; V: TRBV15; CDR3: CATSRGGQPTNEKLFF; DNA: TGTGCCACCAGCAGAGGAGGACAGCCAACTAATGAAAAACTGTTTTTT
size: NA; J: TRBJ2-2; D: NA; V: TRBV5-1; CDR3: CASSLVQGTGELFF; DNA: TGCGCCAGCAGCTTGGTACAGGGAACCGGGGAGCTGTTTTTT
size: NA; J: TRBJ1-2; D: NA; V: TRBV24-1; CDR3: CATSDFQGDGYTF; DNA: TGTGCCACCAGTGATTTTCAGGGTGACGGTTACACCTTC
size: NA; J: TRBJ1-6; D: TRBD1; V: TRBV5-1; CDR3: CASSLVVGQSSPLHF; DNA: TGCGCCAGCAGCTTGGTCGTGGGACAGAGTTCACCCCTCCACTTT
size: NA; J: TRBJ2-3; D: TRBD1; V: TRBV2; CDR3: CASSGTGLSTDTQYF; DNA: TGTGCCAGCAGTGGGACAGGGCTAAGCACAGATACGCAGTATTTT
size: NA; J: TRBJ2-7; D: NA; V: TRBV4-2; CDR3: CASSQEVAYYEQYF; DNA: TGTGCCAGCAGCCAAGAGGTCGCCTATTACGAGCAGTACTTC
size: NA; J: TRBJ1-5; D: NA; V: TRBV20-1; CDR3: CSATDSQPQHF; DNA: TGCAGTGCTACGGACTCACAGCCCCAGCATTTT
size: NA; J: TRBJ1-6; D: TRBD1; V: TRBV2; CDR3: CASKGQGSSPLHF; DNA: TGTGCCAGCAAGGGACAGGGGAGTTCACCCCTCCACTTT
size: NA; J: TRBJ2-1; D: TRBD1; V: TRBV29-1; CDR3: CSARQGAAYNEQFF; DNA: TGCAGCGCACGACAGGGGGCGGCCTACAATGAGCAGTTCTTC
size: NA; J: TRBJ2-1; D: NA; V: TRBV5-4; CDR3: CASSDLHAHSTNEQFF; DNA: TGTGCCAGCAGCGACTTACACGCCCATTCAACCAATGAGCAGTTCTTC
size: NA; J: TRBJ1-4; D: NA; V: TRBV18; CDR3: CASSPRRDWEEKLFF; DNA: TGTGCCAGCTCACCTCGACGGGACTGGGAGGAAAAACTGTTTTTT
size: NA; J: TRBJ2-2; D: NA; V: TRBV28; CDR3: CASSFKETGELFF; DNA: TGTGCCAGCAGTTTCAAGGAGACCGGGGAGCTGTTTTTT
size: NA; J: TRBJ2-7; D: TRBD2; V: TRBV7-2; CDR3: CASSLSVAGTYEQYF; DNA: TGTGCCAGCAGCTTGAGTGTAGCGGGAACCTACGAGCAGTACTTC
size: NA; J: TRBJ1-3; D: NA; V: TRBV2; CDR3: CASSEASIVFSGNTIYF; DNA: TGTGCCAGCAGTGAAGCGAGTATCGTATTCTCTGGAAACACCATATATTTT
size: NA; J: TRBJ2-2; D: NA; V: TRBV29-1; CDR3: CSVTREDTGELFF; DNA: TGCAGCGTTACAAGGGAGGACACCGGGGAGCTGTTTTTT